This T cell receptor beta chain was identified in a study of blood T cells in healthy people across ages. The CDR3 extends over 14 amino acids. Germline V gene sequence: CDR1 DFQATT, CDR2 SNEGSKA (reference sequence). Trimming removed 4 bases from V and 3 bases from J, with 13 bases in between. The authors ran a second PCR of about 7 to 11 cycles using a sample-barcoded 5' primer and a J-beta primer mix. Each cDNA molecule was tagged by a template-switch adaptor that had 12 random nucleotides. TCRdb reprocessed the 5' RACE reads with MiXCR, giving one entry per CDR3 protein. The table shows 650,000 to 1,000,000 distinct CDR3 sequences, with 30% to 45% occurring only once.

The source material was blood. The chain joins TRBV20-1 to TRBJ1-5; a possible D gene is TRBD1 (5 bases). The clonotype was recovered from a man between 18 and 35 years old in good health. This CDR3 is CSATWGSSNQPQHF. CDR3 nucleotides: TGCAGTGCTACTTGGGGGTCATCCAATCAGCCCCAGCATTTT.